The 5 T cell receptor beta chains below were found in one sample sequenced in a study of response to subunit inactivated influenza vaccine. TCRdb fed the RT-PCR reads into MiXCR, producing one record per CDR3 protein. The sample comprises hundreds of thousands of distinct CDR3 sequences, 10% to 15% of which are singletons, and about 9.4% rests with the top ten. Sequencing used PBMCs from blood, obtained on the day of vaccination. The source is a middle-aged man who received an inactivated influenza vaccine.

CDR3 DNA sequence: TGTGCCAGCTCACCGAGTGTCGGCGGGAGGGCCGGTAAAGAGACCCAGTACTTC. Protein sequence: CASSPSVGGRAGKETQYF. This chain uses TRBV18 with TRBJ2-5, with 9 bases aligning to TRBD2. The trim removed 3 bases at V and 3 bases at J, leaving 14 bases unmatched. The CDR3 loop spans 18 amino acids. CDR1 and CDR2 from the germline V gene are KGHSH and LQKENI. Full variable domain (remainder filled in from reference TRBV18 and TRBJ2-5): NAGVMQNPRHLVRRRGQEARLRCSPMKGHSHVYWYRQLPEEGLKFMVYLQKENIIDESGMPKERFSAEFPKEGPSILRIQQVVRGDSAAYFCASSPSVGGRAGKETQYFGPGTRLLVL.

This clonotype has only a few counts. V usage is TRBV27 and J usage is TRBJ2-7; D may match TRBD1 or TRBD2 (6 bases each). Looked up from germline, CDR1 is MNHEY and CDR2 is SMNVEV (reference sequence). CDR3 size: 15 residues. V shed 1 base and J shed 2 bases, with 12 bases lying between them. DNA of the CDR3: TGTGCCAGCAGTTTATACGGGGGCTGGACCTACGAGCAGTACTTC. Amino acids: CASSLYGGWTYEQYF.

This clonotype was counted between two and nine times. The chain recombines TRBV6-1 with TRBJ2-7, with D perhaps matching TRBD1 (6 bases). The germline CDR1 and CDR2 sequences are MNHNS and SASEGT. The CDR3 covers 14 residues. Trimming stripped 7 bases from V and 3 bases from J, with 16 bases between. The CDR3 DNA reads TGTGCCAGCAAGGGGGAACGGGATTTCTACGAGCAGTACTTC. Amino acids: CASKGERDFYEQYF.

This rearrangement joins TRBV4-3 to TRBJ2-7, with 7 bases matching TRBD2. The V segment lost 0 bases and the J segment 7 bases; nucleotides outside the gene matches: 9. Germline V gene sequence: CDR1 LGHNA, CDR2 YSLEER. The CDR3 is 15 amino acids. CDR3 coding DNA: TGCGCCAGCAGCCAAGATGCGCGGCGGGAGTGGGAGCAGTACTTC. Encoded protein: CASSQDARREWEQYF.

The chain recombines TRBV10-3 with TRBJ1-2; D call uncertain. The germline CDR1 and CDR2 sequences are ENHRY and SYGVKD. Deletions cut 3 bases from V and 1 base from J, with 9 bases between. This CDR3 is built from 14 residues. CDR3 loop: CAISDMGNNYGYTF. For the CDR3, the DNA is TGTGCCATCAGTGATATGGGCAATAACTATGGCTACACCTTC.